The entry that follows covers one T cell receptor beta chain sequence. Its antigen is currently unknown. This record comes from a study of Tregs in tolerant kidney transplant recipients. Findings of the study overall: The small number of patients limits these findings pending further validation.

Germline values: CDR1 LNHDA, CDR2 SQIVND (reference sequence). This CDR3 has 15 amino acids. V dropped 4 bases and J dropped 4 bases, with 16 bases sitting between them. The method was immunoSEQ multiplex PCR; TCRdb's version includes in-frame clones alone and lacks a portion of them. This sample has around 43,000 clones; 91% occur once, and the top ten carry about 0.76%. The chain employs TRBV19 and TRBJ1-1; TRBD1 might be the D (5 bases). This TCR came from a human donor in good health. Sequencing was carried out using Tregs from blood. CDR3 sequence (DNA): TGTGCCAGTAGTACTGCCCGGGGCTGGGGCACTGAAGCTTTCTTT. Its protein product is CASSTARGWGTEAFF. Together with reference TRBV19 and TRBJ1-1, the CDR3 gives the full variable domain: DGGITQSPKYLFRKEGQNVTLSCEQNLNHDAMYWYRQDPGQGLRLIYYSQIVNDFQKGDIAEGYSVSREKKESFPLTVTSAQKNPTAFYLCASSTARGWGTEAFFGQGTRLTVV.